Below, 2 T cell receptor beta chains from the same sample are listed, as sequenced in a study of T-cell memory formation after mild COVID-19. TCRdb used MiXCR to reprocess the 5' RACE reads, holding one entry per CDR3 protein. The sample records about 340,000 distinct CDR3 sequences, 20% to 25% being singletons. The sample comprised PBMCs or a T cell subset sorted from them (not recorded which). The receptors stem from a man younger than 35 who had mild COVID-19 (a few samples of this study predate the infection). Cell type and time point are not known.

The chain joins TRBV29-1 to TRBJ2-3; 9 bases are a match to TRBD2. Germline V gene sequence: CDR1 SQVTM, CDR2 ANQGSEA. The ends lost 3 bases at V and 0 bases at J; junction bases unmatched: 7. This CDR3 is 16 amino acids long. CDR3 sequence reads: CSVEPLAGISTDTQYF. The CDR3, as DNA: TGCAGCGTTGAGCCTCTAGCGGGGATTAGCACAGATACGCAGTATTTT.

This clonotype was seen a few times. The J gene is TRBJ2-5, the V gene TRBV9; maybe TRBD2 (5 bases). The CDR3 is 15 amino acids. Germline CDR1 reads SGDLS; CDR2 reads YYNGEE. Trimming stripped 0 bases from V and 4 bases from J, with 13 bases between. The CDR3, as DNA: TGTGCCAGCAGCGTAGGAGGGATTGCGGTAGAGACCCAGTACTTC. This gives the protein CASSVGGIAVETQYF. The full variable domain, rest sourced from reference TRBV9 and TRBJ2-5, is DSGVTQTPKHLITATGQRVTLRCSPRSGDLSVYWYQQSLDQGLQFLIQYYNGEERAKGNILERFSAQQFPDLHSELNLSSLELGDSALYFCASSVGGIAVETQYFGPGTRLLVL.